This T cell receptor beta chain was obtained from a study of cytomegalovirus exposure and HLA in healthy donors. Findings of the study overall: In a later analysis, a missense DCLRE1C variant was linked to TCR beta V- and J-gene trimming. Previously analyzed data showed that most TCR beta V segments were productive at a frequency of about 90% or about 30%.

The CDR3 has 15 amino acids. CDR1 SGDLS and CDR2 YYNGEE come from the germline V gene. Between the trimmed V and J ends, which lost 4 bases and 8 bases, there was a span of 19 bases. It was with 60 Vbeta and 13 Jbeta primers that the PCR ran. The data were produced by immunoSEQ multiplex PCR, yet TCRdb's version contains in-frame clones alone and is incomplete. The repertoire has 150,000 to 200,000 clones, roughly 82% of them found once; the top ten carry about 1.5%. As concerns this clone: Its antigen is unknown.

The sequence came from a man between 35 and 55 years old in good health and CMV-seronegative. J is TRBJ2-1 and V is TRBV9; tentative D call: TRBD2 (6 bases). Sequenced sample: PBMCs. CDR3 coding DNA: TGTGCCAGCAGCCCCCGTCCCCAGGGAGGCGATGAGCAGTTCTTC. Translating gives CASSPRPQGGDEQFF.